In this sample, the clone carrying this T cell receptor beta chain turned up a few times. Its antigen is as yet unknown. TCRdb's table, derived via immunoSEQ multiplex PCR, lists solely in-frame clones and lacks some. The sample lists about 33,000 clones, about 74% seen once, with less than 0.3% in the top ten. This specimen belongs to a study of STAT5B mutations in CD4+ large granular lymphocyte leukemia. Healthy controls were blood donor buffy coats. Study-level results: 8/27 top patient clones versus 2/35 control clones were TRBV06-family.

Germline CDR1 is SGHRS and CDR2 is YFSETQ. The V end lost 4 bases, the J end lost 7 bases, and 14 bases lay between the germline ends. The CDR3 is made up of 13 amino acids. The origin of this receptor is a human donor in good health. Sequencing used CD4+ T cells from blood buffy coats. The J gene is TRBJ1-2, the V gene TRBV5-1, with D perhaps TRBD1 (6 bases). CDR3: CASSQGTVFGYTF. CDR3 coding DNA: TGCGCCAGCAGCCAGGGGACCGTGTTTGGCTACACCTTC.